The entry below describes one T cell receptor beta chain. Its antigen is undetermined. From germline, CDR1 is LGHNA and CDR2 YNFKEQ. With 4 bases clipped from V and 1 base from J, the junction kept 15 bases outside the gene matches. The CDR3 length is 21 residues. These data come from a study of cytomegalovirus exposure and HLA in healthy donors. Study-wide context: HLA-typed donors were the source of some 85 million unique TCRs, which an early data release held.

Whole-study results and caveats: Investigators reported 150 to 200 TCR beta chains as tied to cytomegalovirus. Reports credit the classifier with highly specific, highly sensitive diagnosis of cytomegalovirus status. An analysis that was carried out later associated approximately 15,000 TCR beta sequences with HLA alleles at 0.05 false discovery rate.

Primers included in the PCR were 60 Vbeta and 13 Jbeta primers. Assay used: immunoSEQ multiplex PCR; TCRdb lists only in-frame clones, some missing. The sample lists 65,000 to 100,000 clones, about 79% occurring once. The receptor's source is a female donor in good health and CMV-seronegative. Specimen: PBMCs. This sequence joins TRBV4-2 and TRBJ2-2, with 13 bases lining up with TRBD2. The CDR3 region has the DNA TGTGCCAGCAGCCCCGGGACTAGCGGGGACGGGGGGGTGTGGAACACCGGGGAGCTGTTTTTT. Translation gives CASSPGTSGDGGVWNTGELFF.